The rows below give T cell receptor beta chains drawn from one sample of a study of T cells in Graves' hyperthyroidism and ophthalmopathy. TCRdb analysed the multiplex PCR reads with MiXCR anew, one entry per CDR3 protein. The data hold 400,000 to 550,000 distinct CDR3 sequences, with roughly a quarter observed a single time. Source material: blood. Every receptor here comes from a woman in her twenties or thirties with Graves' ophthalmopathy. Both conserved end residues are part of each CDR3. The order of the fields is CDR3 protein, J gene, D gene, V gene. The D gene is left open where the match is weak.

CASWTTYEQYF	TRBJ2-7	-	TRBV6-1
CASSSPTGYEQYF	TRBJ2-7	-	TRBV7-9
CAGSLDGNYGYTF	TRBJ1-2	-	TRBV7-2
CASSYPDRGAPEAFF	TRBJ1-1	TRBD1	TRBV6-5
CASSPRVRLETQYF	TRBJ2-5	-	TRBV5-1
CASSDRNTGELFF	TRBJ2-2	-	TRBV6-4
CSARWNSGNTIYF	TRBJ1-3	-	TRBV20-1
CASSLGQGWGGKDTQYF	TRBJ2-3	-	TRBV11-2
CASSVRLQETQYF	TRBJ2-5	-	TRBV6-1
CASRDGMDGYRF	TRBJ1-2	-	TRBV6-2/TRBV6-3
CASSPRHVSGANVLTF	TRBJ2-6	-	TRBV9
CASSADGDTEAFF	TRBJ1-1	-	TRBV9
CASIGTTYGYTF	TRBJ1-2	-	TRBV28
CASSLETGVKTEAFF	TRBJ1-1	TRBD1	TRBV5-1
CASSYSTLPGGRAQETQYF	TRBJ2-5	-	TRBV6-2/TRBV6-3
CASSPRGRNTGELFF	TRBJ2-2	-	TRBV18
CATSRGAQVGPRNQPQHF	TRBJ1-5	-	TRBV15
CATSRDLFPQGDDTQYF	TRBJ2-3	TRBD1	TRBV15
CATSDQGAYTEAFF	TRBJ1-1	TRBD1	TRBV24-1
CASSVLGGMVRTEAFF	TRBJ1-1	-	TRBV2
CASRLPLPNGGYTF	TRBJ1-2	-	TRBV6-1
CASGQGGIQPQHF	TRBJ1-5	TRBD1	TRBV19
CAISERGAYEQYF	TRBJ2-7	-	TRBV10-3
CASSSAPQPQHF	TRBJ1-5	-	TRBV28
CATSDGPHYTF	TRBJ1-2	-	TRBV24-1
CASYTRQGTEAFF	TRBJ1-1	TRBD1	TRBV10-2
CASSNRDISSYEQYF	TRBJ2-7	-	TRBV3-1
CSVEYGTNEPNTGELFF	TRBJ2-2	-	TRBV29-1
CATSRPAGENPYEQYF	TRBJ2-7	TRBD2	TRBV15
CASGRAVGAFF	TRBJ1-1	-	TRBV2
CAWSVGGGQPQHF	TRBJ1-5	-	TRBV30
CASRKTPGTGGDEQYF	TRBJ2-7	TRBD1	TRBV6-5
CASSPGQVAQPQHF	TRBJ1-5	TRBD1	TRBV5-1
CARLKNEQYF	TRBJ2-7	-	TRBV2
CASSLPGPPAGELFF	TRBJ2-2	-	TRBV11-1
CASSLPNQETQYF	TRBJ2-5	-	TRBV27
CASRAGARGYTF	TRBJ1-2	-	TRBV5-1
CSVEDGTGLSYEQYF	TRBJ2-7	TRBD1	TRBV29-1
CASADGTGGVYGYTF	TRBJ1-2	TRBD1	TRBV6-1
CASALGNTEAFF	TRBJ1-1	-	TRBV12-5
CASSQETGMNTEAFF	TRBJ1-1	-	TRBV4-3
CASRSDGGTQETQYF	TRBJ2-5	-	TRBV12-3/TRBV12-4
CASSTKNRVGTGELFF	TRBJ2-2	-	TRBV27
CSVAGTVDLNIKYF	TRBJ2-4	-	TRBV29-1
CSVRGGSGNTIYF	TRBJ1-3	-	TRBV29-1
CSAEGVMNTEAFF	TRBJ1-1	-	TRBV29-1
CASSSLGGTGELFF	TRBJ2-2	-	TRBV27
CASSLGHISYNSPLRF	TRBJ1-6	-	TRBV11-2
CAIRPGTGDTEAFF	TRBJ1-1	TRBD1	TRBV10-3
CAWSPQMTVNYGYTF	TRBJ1-2	-	TRBV30
CAWRVPGQNYGYTF	TRBJ1-2	TRBD1	TRBV30
CASIPGSNYGYTF	TRBJ1-2	-	TRBV6-1